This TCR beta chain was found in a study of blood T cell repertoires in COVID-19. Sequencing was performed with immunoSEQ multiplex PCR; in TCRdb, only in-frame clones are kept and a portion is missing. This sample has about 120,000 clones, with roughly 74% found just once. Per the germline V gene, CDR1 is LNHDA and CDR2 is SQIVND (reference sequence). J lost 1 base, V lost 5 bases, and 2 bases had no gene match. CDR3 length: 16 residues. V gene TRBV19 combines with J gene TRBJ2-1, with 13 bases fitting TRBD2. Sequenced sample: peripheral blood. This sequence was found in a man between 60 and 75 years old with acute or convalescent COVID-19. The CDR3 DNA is TGTGCCAGTAGTTGGACTAGCGGGGGTTCCTACAATGAGCAGTTCTTC. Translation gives CASSWTSGGSYNEQFF.